This T cell receptor beta chain was recovered during a study of metastatic and nonmetastatic thyroid tumors. Study-level information: From malignant and benign thyroid patients, repertoires in blood and in tumor or nodule tissue were compared.

In its sample, this clone was seen many times. Its antigen is still unknown. Before thyroid surgery, none of the patients had received any treatment. In the authors' methods: The study took CDR3 differences across clinicopathological groups and made a distant-metastasis classifier for papillary thyroid cancer from them. From the PCR reads, TCRdb re-called clones with MiXCR. The V and J calls were not made by the authors but by TCRdb's processing. This sample has roughly 61,000 clones; under 5% occur once, and the top ten carry around 24%. Germline values: CDR1 SGHKS, CDR2 YYEKEE (reference sequence). The CDR3 sequence is 16 residues long. Trimming removed 6 bases at V and 2 bases at J, with 21 bases between. Study results and limitations: Relative to benign nodules, malignant thyroid tumors were reportedly characterized by significantly elevated TCR beta diversity in blood and tumor.

The sequence derives from a female donor with papillary thyroid cancer or a benign thyroid nodule (not recorded which). Some clones in this sample may be carry-over from other donors' samples. The chain employs TRBV5-5 and TRBJ2-7; possible D gene TRBD2, 6 bases. Source material: blood. The chain's CDR3 is CASINTGRGMAYEQYF. The DNA for the CDR3 is TGTGCCAGCATTAACACCGGGCGCGGGATGGCCTACGAGCAGTACTTC.